Listed below are T cell receptor beta chains from one sample, sequenced in a study of molecular identifiers for immune sequencing clone quantification. A single record per CDR3 protein comes from TCRdb applying MiXCR to the PCR reads. The sample carries roughly 630,000 distinct CDR3 sequences, less than 30% recorded once. Input material: naive CD8+ T cells from blood, with Jurkat cell RNA spiked in. These receptors were taken from a human donor in good health. Some libraries in this study had Jurkat cell RNA spiked in. CDR3s include the opening cysteine and the closing phenylalanine or tryptophan. Fields, in order: clone size, V gene, J gene, D gene, CDR3 protein, CDR3 DNA. The D gene is left open where the match is weak. Clone size is stated in some rows and not others, as once, few, many or a class when expanded.

abundance: NA
v_gene: TRBV5-3
j_gene: TRBJ2-7
d_gene: NA
CDR3aa: CASRPVRGTYEQYF
CDR3nt: TGTGCCAGCCGCCCGGTCAGAGGGACCTACGAGCAGTACTTC

abundance: few
v_gene: TRBV20-1
j_gene: TRBJ1-5
d_gene: NA
CDR3aa: CSARGVSNQPQHF
CDR3nt: TGCAGTGCTAGGGGGGTTAGCAATCAGCCCCAGCATTTT

abundance: few
v_gene: TRBV4-3
j_gene: TRBJ2-1
d_gene: TRBD2
CDR3aa: CASSHDGRLAGEGNEQSF
CDR3nt: TGCGCCAGCAGCCACGACGGGAGACTAGCGGGAGAGGGGAATGAGCAGTCCTTC

abundance: NA
v_gene: TRBV19
j_gene: TRBJ1-2
d_gene: NA
CDR3aa: CASTTPGVNYGYTF
CDR3nt: TGTGCCAGTACTACCCCGGGAGTAAACTATGGCTACACCTTC

abundance: many
v_gene: TRBV6-2/TRBV6-3
j_gene: TRBJ2-3
d_gene: NA
CDR3aa: CASSYATGTNTQYF
CDR3nt: TGTGCCAGCAGTTACGCCACAGGGACGAATACGCAGTATTTT

abundance: NA
v_gene: TRBV20-1
j_gene: TRBJ1-6
d_gene: TRBD1
CDR3aa: CSASEMDRGLSGSPLHF
CDR3nt: TGCAGTGCCTCAGAAATGGACAGGGGGCTTTCAGGGTCACCCCTCCACTTT

abundance: few
v_gene: TRBV11-3
j_gene: TRBJ2-2
d_gene: NA
CDR3aa: CARSSQTGELFF
CDR3nt: TGTGCCAGGAGTAGCCAGACCGGGGAGCTGTTTTTT

abundance: NA
v_gene: TRBV9
j_gene: TRBJ2-5
d_gene: TRBD2
CDR3aa: CARRPPRSLLAGVDQETPYF
CDR3nt: TGTGCCCGCCGCCCCCCAAGATCCCTCCTAGCGGGAGTCGACCAAGAGACCCCGTACTTC

abundance: NA
v_gene: TRBV4-1
j_gene: TRBJ2-1
d_gene: NA
CDR3aa: CASRQGHTHLYNEQFF
CDR3nt: TGCGCCAGCAGACAAGGGCACACGCACCTCTACAATGAGCAGTTCTTC

abundance: many
v_gene: TRBV4-1
j_gene: TRBJ2-1
d_gene: NA
CDR3aa: CASSQPPERYNEQFF
CDR3nt: TGCGCCAGCAGCCAACCTCCGGAGCGGTACAATGAGCAGTTCTTC

abundance: NA
v_gene: TRBV7-9
j_gene: TRBJ2-2
d_gene: NA
CDR3aa: CASSHRLGNTGELFF
CDR3nt: TGTGCCAGCAGCCACAGACTCGGGAACACCGGGGAGCTGTTTTTT

abundance: few
v_gene: TRBV6-1
j_gene: TRBJ2-5
d_gene: TRBD2
CDR3aa: CASTLLAGPQETQYF
CDR3nt: TGTGCCAGCACTTTACTAGCGGGACCACAAGAGACCCAGTACTTC

abundance: NA
v_gene: TRBV4-1
j_gene: TRBJ2-1
d_gene: TRBD1
CDR3aa: CASNQAGQGYSYNGQFF
CDR3nt: TGCGCCAGCAACCAAGCGGGACAGGGGTACTCCTACAATGGGCAGTTCTTC

abundance: NA
v_gene: TRBV9
j_gene: TRBJ2-7
d_gene: NA
CDR3aa: CASSVGGGVFPPYEQYF
CDR3nt: TGTGCCAGCAGCGTAGGAGGAGGCGTCTTTCCCCCCTACGAGCAGTACTTC

abundance: NA
v_gene: TRBV4-1
j_gene: TRBJ2-5
d_gene: TRBD2
CDR3aa: CASSPTVGTSGQETQYF
CDR3nt: TGCGCCAGCAGCCCAACCGTCGGGACTAGCGGACAAGAGACCCAGTACTTC

abundance: NA
v_gene: TRBV20-1
j_gene: TRBJ2-7
d_gene: NA
CDR3aa: CSAIPVMWGDTTYEQYF
CDR3nt: TGCAGTGCAATCCCCGTAATGTGGGGCGACACCACCTACGAGCAGTACTTC

abundance: few
v_gene: TRBV28
j_gene: TRBJ2-7
d_gene: NA
CDR3aa: CASKYGPTGEQYF
CDR3nt: TGTGCCAGCAAGTATGGGCCTACGGGCGAGCAGTACTTC

abundance: many
v_gene: TRBV5-4
j_gene: TRBJ1-1
d_gene: TRBD1
CDR3aa: CASSSLQTGQTEAFF
CDR3nt: TGTGCCAGCAGCTCCTTACAGACAGGGCAGACTGAAGCTTTCTTT

abundance: NA
v_gene: TRBV4-1
j_gene: TRBJ2-5
d_gene: NA
CDR3aa: CASSGEPSYQETQYF
CDR3nt: TGCGCCAGCAGTGGGGAGCCCTCGTACCAAGAGACCCAGTACTTC

abundance: NA
v_gene: TRBV29-1
j_gene: TRBJ2-5
d_gene: TRBD2
CDR3aa: CSVSTRRESGETQYF
CDR3nt: TGCAGCGTCTCGACTAGGCGGGAGTCGGGGGAGACCCAGTACTTC

abundance: few
v_gene: TRBV7-8
j_gene: TRBJ2-2
d_gene: NA
CDR3aa: CASFGPNTGELFF
CDR3nt: TGTGCCAGCTTTGGACCAAACACCGGGGAGCTGTTTTTT

abundance: NA
v_gene: TRBV7-9
j_gene: TRBJ2-7
d_gene: TRBD1
CDR3aa: CARSSPGQGVSEQYF
CDR3nt: TGTGCCCGCAGCTCCCCGGGACAGGGGGTCTCCGAGCAGTACTTC

abundance: once
v_gene: TRBV6-5
j_gene: TRBJ2-7
d_gene: NA
CDR3aa: CASSYSIPEEGARADEQYF
CDR3nt: TGTGCCAGCAGTTACTCGATCCCCGAGGAAGGGGCTAGGGCCGACGAGCAGTACTTC

abundance: many
v_gene: TRBV24-1
j_gene: TRBJ2-3
d_gene: TRBD2
CDR3aa: CATSAAGEYTDTQYF
CDR3nt: TGTGCCACCAGTGCGGCGGGGGAGTACACAGATACGCAGTATTTT

abundance: few
v_gene: TRBV30
j_gene: TRBJ2-7
d_gene: NA
CDR3aa: CAWGSPLASEQYF
CDR3nt: TGTGCCTGGGGCTCCCCACTAGCTTCCGAGCAGTACTTC

abundance: many
v_gene: TRBV7-9
j_gene: TRBJ2-2
d_gene: NA
CDR3aa: CASSLAVSNTGELFF
CDR3nt: TGTGCCAGCAGCTTAGCGGTTTCGAACACCGGGGAGCTGTTTTTT

abundance: few
v_gene: TRBV12-3/TRBV12-4
j_gene: TRBJ2-7
d_gene: NA
CDR3aa: CASSLAPGGRGIYEQYF
CDR3nt: TGTGCCAGCAGTTTAGCACCGGGGGGCAGGGGTATCTACGAGCAGTACTTC

abundance: NA
v_gene: TRBV30
j_gene: TRBJ2-7
d_gene: NA
CDR3aa: CAWREDLYSCEQYF
CDR3nt: TGTGCCTGGAGGGAGGACTTATACTCCTGCGAGCAGTACTTC

abundance: NA
v_gene: TRBV20-1
j_gene: TRBJ2-1
d_gene: NA
CDR3aa: CSATPVSGDYNEQFF
CDR3nt: TGCAGTGCTACCCCGGTTTCGGGAGACTACAATGAGCAGTTCTTC

abundance: NA
v_gene: TRBV19
j_gene: TRBJ2-1
d_gene: TRBD2
CDR3aa: CASSITTSGNGNEQLF
CDR3nt: TGTGCCAGTAGTATTACCACTAGCGGGAACGGTAATGAGCAGCTCTTC

abundance: NA
v_gene: TRBV20-1
j_gene: TRBJ2-7
d_gene: NA
CDR3aa: CSARDFGAYEQYF
CDR3nt: TGCAGTGCTAGAGATTTCGGCGCCTACGAGCAGTACTTC

abundance: many
v_gene: TRBV5-1
j_gene: TRBJ1-1
d_gene: NA
CDR3aa: CASSFSRGNTEAFF
CDR3nt: TGCGCCAGCAGCTTCAGCAGAGGGAACACTGAAGCTTTCTTT

abundance: NA
v_gene: TRBV30
j_gene: TRBJ2-2
d_gene: TRBD2
CDR3aa: CACRDYANTGELFF
CDR3nt: TGTGCCTGTAGGGACTACGCGAACACCGGGGAGCTGTTTTTT

abundance: few
v_gene: TRBV25-1
j_gene: TRBJ1-1
d_gene: NA
CDR3aa: CASSKQLNTEAFF
CDR3nt: TGTGCCAGCAGTAAACAGCTGAACACTGAAGCTTTCTTT

abundance: NA
v_gene: TRBV3-1
j_gene: TRBJ2-3
d_gene: TRBD2
CDR3aa: CASSQVPSGGGVTQYF
CDR3nt: TGTGCCAGCAGCCAAGTCCCTAGCGGGGGTGGGGTTACGCAGTATTTT

abundance: NA
v_gene: TRBV12-3/TRBV12-4
j_gene: TRBJ1-1
d_gene: NA
CDR3aa: CASSWASNTEAFF
CDR3nt: TGTGCCAGCAGTTGGGCCTCAAACACTGAAGCTTTCTTT

abundance: NA
v_gene: TRBV12-3/TRBV12-4
j_gene: TRBJ2-7
d_gene: NA
CDR3aa: CASSLRPLVFGNPYEQYF
CDR3nt: TGTGCCAGCAGTTTGCGGCCCCTCGTTTTTGGGAATCCCTACGAGCAGTACTTC

abundance: many
v_gene: TRBV28
j_gene: TRBJ2-3
d_gene: TRBD2
CDR3aa: CASSSERESADTQYF
CDR3nt: TGTGCCAGCAGTTCGGAGCGGGAGTCAGCAGATACGCAGTATTTT

abundance: many
v_gene: TRBV20-1
j_gene: TRBJ2-3
d_gene: TRBD2
CDR3aa: CSARDLAGPSTDTQYF
CDR3nt: TGCAGTGCTAGAGATCTAGCGGGACCTAGCACAGATACGCAGTATTTT

abundance: few
v_gene: TRBV27
j_gene: TRBJ2-3
d_gene: NA
CDR3aa: CASSHGFTDTQYF
CDR3nt: TGTGCCAGCAGCCACGGTTTCACAGATACGCAGTATTTT

abundance: NA
v_gene: TRBV11-2
j_gene: TRBJ1-1
d_gene: NA
CDR3aa: CASSLDYLQVDTEAFF
CDR3nt: TGTGCCAGCAGCTTAGATTACCTCCAGGTTGACACTGAAGCTTTCTTT

abundance: NA
v_gene: TRBV20-1
j_gene: TRBJ2-2
d_gene: TRBD1
CDR3aa: CSAFLDRNTGALFF
CDR3nt: TGCAGTGCTTTTCTGGACAGGAACACCGGGGCGCTGTTTTTT

abundance: many
v_gene: TRBV10-3
j_gene: TRBJ2-3
d_gene: NA
CDR3aa: CAISAGPETDTQYF
CDR3nt: TGTGCCATCAGTGCCGGCCCTGAAACAGATACGCAGTATTTT

abundance: few
v_gene: TRBV4-1
j_gene: TRBJ1-4
d_gene: NA
CDR3aa: CASSQDGNRLFF
CDR3nt: TGCGCCAGCAGCCAAGACGGCAATAGGCTGTTTTTT

abundance: many
v_gene: TRBV10-3
j_gene: TRBJ2-6
d_gene: NA
CDR3aa: CAISDGTGANVLTF
CDR3nt: TGTGCCATCAGTGACGGGACTGGGGCCAACGTCCTGACTTTC

abundance: few
v_gene: TRBV12-3/TRBV12-4
j_gene: TRBJ2-7
d_gene: NA
CDR3aa: CASSFGPGDEQYF
CDR3nt: NA

abundance: NA
v_gene: TRBV6-2/TRBV6-3
j_gene: TRBJ2-1
d_gene: TRBD2
CDR3aa: CASSSRVSGDENNEQFF
CDR3nt: TGTGCCAGCAGTTCCCGGGTTAGCGGGGATGAGAACAATGAGCAGTTCTTC

abundance: many
v_gene: TRBV11-2
j_gene: TRBJ2-5
d_gene: NA
CDR3aa: CASSLGPETQYF
CDR3nt: TGTGCCAGCAGCTTAGGGCCTGAGACCCAGTACTTC

abundance: many
v_gene: TRBV7-9
j_gene: TRBJ2-5
d_gene: NA
CDR3aa: CASSFGLQETQYF
CDR3nt: TGTGCCAGCAGCTTCGGACTGCAAGAGACCCAGTACTTC

abundance: many
v_gene: TRBV4-1
j_gene: TRBJ2-1
d_gene: TRBD1
CDR3aa: CASSPTTGDYNEQFF
CDR3nt: TGCGCCAGCAGCCCGACGACAGGGGACTACAATGAGCAGTTCTTC

abundance: NA
v_gene: TRBV24-1
j_gene: TRBJ2-1
d_gene: TRBD1
CDR3aa: CATSGGTGGVYNEQFF
CDR3nt: TGTGCCACCAGTGGGGGGACAGGGGGAGTCTACAATGAGCAGTTCTTC

abundance: few
v_gene: TRBV20-1
j_gene: TRBJ2-1
d_gene: NA
CDR3aa: CSARGGLLPLPGYEQFF
CDR3nt: TGCAGTGCTAGAGGGGGCCTACTACCCCTCCCGGGATATGAGCAGTTCTTC

abundance: NA
v_gene: TRBV5-3
j_gene: TRBJ1-2
d_gene: NA
CDR3aa: CAGSLRGQPSSYDYGYTF
CDR3nt: TGTGCCGGCAGCTTACGAGGACAGCCCTCAAGTTATGACTATGGCTACACCTTC

abundance: many
v_gene: TRBV6-2/TRBV6-3
j_gene: TRBJ2-3
d_gene: NA
CDR3aa: CASSPFRGHTDTQYF
CDR3nt: TGTGCCAGCAGTCCCTTTCGGGGGCACACAGATACGCAGTATTTT

abundance: few
v_gene: TRBV20-1
j_gene: TRBJ2-1
d_gene: NA
CDR3aa: CSARDPGTGEDEQFF
CDR3nt: TGCAGTGCTAGAGATCCCGGGACTGGAGAGGATGAGCAGTTCTTC

abundance: many
v_gene: TRBV5-4
j_gene: TRBJ2-7
d_gene: NA
CDR3aa: CASSLAPTGRYEQYF
CDR3nt: TGTGCCAGCAGCTTGGCCCCGACAGGGAGGTACGAGCAGTACTTC

abundance: many
v_gene: TRBV28
j_gene: TRBJ2-5
d_gene: TRBD1
CDR3aa: CASSFLPPGTGELYQETQYF
CDR3nt: TGTGCCAGCAGCTTCCTACCCCCCGGGACAGGAGAGCTGTACCAAGAGACCCAGTACTTC

abundance: few
v_gene: TRBV4-2
j_gene: TRBJ1-1
d_gene: TRBD1
CDR3aa: CASRAGTGLTEAFF
CDR3nt: TGTGCCAGCAGAGCCGGGACAGGGCTCACTGAAGCTTTCTTT

abundance: NA
v_gene: TRBV6-6
j_gene: TRBJ2-1
d_gene: TRBD1
CDR3aa: CASEGQDNEQFF
CDR3nt: TGTGCCAGCGAGGGACAGGACAATGAGCAGTTCTTC